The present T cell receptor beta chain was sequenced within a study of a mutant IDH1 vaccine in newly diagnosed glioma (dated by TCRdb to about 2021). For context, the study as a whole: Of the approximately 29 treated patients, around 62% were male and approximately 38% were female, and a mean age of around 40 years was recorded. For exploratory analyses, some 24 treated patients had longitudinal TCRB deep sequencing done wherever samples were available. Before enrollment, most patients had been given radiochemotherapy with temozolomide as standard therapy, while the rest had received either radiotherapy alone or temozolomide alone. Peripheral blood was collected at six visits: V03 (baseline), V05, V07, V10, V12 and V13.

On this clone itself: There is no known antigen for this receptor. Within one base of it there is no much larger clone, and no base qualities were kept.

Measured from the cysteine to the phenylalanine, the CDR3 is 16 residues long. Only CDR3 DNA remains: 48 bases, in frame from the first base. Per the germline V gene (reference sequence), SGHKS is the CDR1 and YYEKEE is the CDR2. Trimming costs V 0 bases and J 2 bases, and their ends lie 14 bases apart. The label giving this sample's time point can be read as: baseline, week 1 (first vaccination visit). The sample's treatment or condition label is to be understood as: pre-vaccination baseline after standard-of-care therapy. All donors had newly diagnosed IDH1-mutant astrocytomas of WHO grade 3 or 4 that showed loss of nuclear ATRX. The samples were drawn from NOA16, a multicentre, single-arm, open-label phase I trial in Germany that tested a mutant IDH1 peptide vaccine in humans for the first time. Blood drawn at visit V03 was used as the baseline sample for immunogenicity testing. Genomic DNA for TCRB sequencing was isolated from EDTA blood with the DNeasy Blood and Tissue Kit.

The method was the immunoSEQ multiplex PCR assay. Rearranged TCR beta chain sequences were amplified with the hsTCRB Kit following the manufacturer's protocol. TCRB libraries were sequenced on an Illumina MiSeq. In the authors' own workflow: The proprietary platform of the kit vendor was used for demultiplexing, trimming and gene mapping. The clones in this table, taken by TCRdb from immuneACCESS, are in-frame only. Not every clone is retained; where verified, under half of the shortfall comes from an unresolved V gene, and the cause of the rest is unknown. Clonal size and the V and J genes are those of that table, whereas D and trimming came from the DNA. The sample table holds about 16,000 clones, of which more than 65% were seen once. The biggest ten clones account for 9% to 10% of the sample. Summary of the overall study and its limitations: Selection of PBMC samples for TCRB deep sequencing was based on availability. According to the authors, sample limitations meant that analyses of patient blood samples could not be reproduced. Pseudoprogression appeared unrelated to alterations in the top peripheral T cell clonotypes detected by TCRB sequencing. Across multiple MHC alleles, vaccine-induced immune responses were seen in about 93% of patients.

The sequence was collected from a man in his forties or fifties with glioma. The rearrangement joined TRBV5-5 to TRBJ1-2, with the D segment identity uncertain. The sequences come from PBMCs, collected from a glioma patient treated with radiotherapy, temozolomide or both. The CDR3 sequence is CASSLVDPRANYGYTF. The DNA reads TGTGCCAGCAGCTTGGTGGATCCCCGGGCCAACTATGGCTACACCTTC.